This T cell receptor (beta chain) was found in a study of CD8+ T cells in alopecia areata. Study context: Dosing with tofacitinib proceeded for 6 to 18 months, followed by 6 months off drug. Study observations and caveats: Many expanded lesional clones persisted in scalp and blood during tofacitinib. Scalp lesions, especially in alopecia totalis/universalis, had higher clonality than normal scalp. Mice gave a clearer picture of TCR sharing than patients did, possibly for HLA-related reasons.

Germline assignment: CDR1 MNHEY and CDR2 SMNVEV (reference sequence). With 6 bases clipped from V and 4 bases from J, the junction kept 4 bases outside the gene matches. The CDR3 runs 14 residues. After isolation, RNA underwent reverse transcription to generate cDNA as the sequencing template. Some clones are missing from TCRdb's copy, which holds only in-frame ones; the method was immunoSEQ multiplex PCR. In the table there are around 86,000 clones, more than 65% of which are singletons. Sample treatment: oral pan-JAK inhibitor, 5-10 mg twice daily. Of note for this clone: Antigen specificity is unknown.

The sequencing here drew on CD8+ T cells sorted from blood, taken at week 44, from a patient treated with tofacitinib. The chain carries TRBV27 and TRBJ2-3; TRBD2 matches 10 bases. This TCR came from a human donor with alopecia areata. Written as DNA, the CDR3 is TGTGCCAGCAGAATAGCGGGGGGCTCAGATACGCAGTATTTT. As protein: CASRIAGGSDTQYF.